What follows are 19 T cell receptor beta chains derived from one specimen sequenced in a study of Graves' ophthalmopathy and Graves' hyperthyroidism. Scientists amplified the TCR beta CDR3 regions from RNA transcripts. Scientists carried out first-round RT-PCR using HTBI primers and then a second-round multiplex PCR. TCRdb re-called the multiplex PCR reads through MiXCR, storing one row per CDR3 protein. Of approximately 1.2 million distinct CDR3 sequences listed, about two fifths are singletons. Sequencing was carried out using peripheral blood or thyroid tissue (not recorded which). These receptors came from an adult man with Graves' hyperthyroidism.

This clonotype was detected a few times. This sequence joins TRBV14 and TRBJ2-5, with 9 positions matching TRBD1. This CDR3 comprises 16 residues. Germline V gives CDR1 SGHDN, CDR2 FVKESK. The junction had 12 bases not matched to a gene; V was cut back by 5 bases and J by 5 bases. CDR3 DNA: TGTGCCAGCAGCACCCGGGACAGGGCTTTATTGGAGACCCAGTACTTC. It translates to CASSTRDRALLETQYF.

V is TRBV15 and J is TRBJ2-1; D is unresolved. Trimming shortened V by 3 bases and J by 3 bases, and 12 bases separated the two germline ends. CDR1 is LNHNV, CDR2 YYDKDF, per germline (reference sequence). The CDR3 totals 15 residues. As DNA, the CDR3 is TGTGCCACCAGCAGCCCCAGACAAGACTACAATGAGCAGTTCTTC. This gives the protein CATSSPRQDYNEQFF.

This clonotype was counted many times. The chain combines TRBV20-1 with TRBJ1-1, with D uncertain. V lost 1 base to trimming and J lost 0 bases, with 12 bases between them. This CDR3 has 15 residues. Germline CDR1 is DFQATT and CDR2 is SNEGSKA (reference sequence). CDR3 in DNA: TGCAGTGCTAGAGCATTCGAGGTGATGAACACTGAAGCTTTCTTT. It codes for CSARAFEVMNTEAFF.

This clonotype was seen repeatedly, ten times or more. The chain carries TRBV7-9 and TRBJ2-7; 8 bases are a match to TRBD1. Trimming took 4 bases from V and 3 from J; bases not matched to a gene: 5. CDR3 length: 14 amino acids. CDR1 is SEHNR, CDR2 FQNEAQ, per germline (reference sequence). Here the CDR3 reads CASSSDREVYEQYF. CDR3 coding DNA: TGTGCCAGCAGCTCGGACAGGGAGGTCTACGAGCAGTACTTC.

There are many counts of this clonotype. The chain combines TRBV7-9 with TRBJ1-5; D is undetermined. The V and J ends lost 5 bases and 7 bases respectively, with 9 bases between them. CDR1 and CDR2 (germline): SEHNR, FQNEAQ (reference sequence). The CDR3 consists of 12 residues. CDR3 bases: TGTGCCAGCAGCACCCTGGACCAGCCCCAGCATTTT. This translates into CASSTLDQPQHF.

This clonotype has at least ten counts. The V call is TRBV2, the J call TRBJ1-1; D is possibly TRBD1 (6 bases). V lost 2 bases, J lost 4 bases, and 11 bases lay in between. CDR3 size: 14 residues. Germline CDR1 SNHLY, CDR2 FYNNEI. The CDR3 nucleotides are TGTGCCAGCAGTGAATCCAGGGGCGGCACTGAAGCTTTCTTT. Translation gives CASSESRGGTEAFF.

In this sample, this clonotype turned up many times. The CDR3 protein is CASSEFGGDQETQYF. The CDR3 DNA is TGTGCCAGCAGTGAGTTCGGGGGTGACCAAGAGACCCAGTACTTC. The chain couples TRBV2 to TRBJ2-5, with D possibly TRBD2 on 6 matching bases. Germline V gene lookup returns CDR1 SNHLY and CDR2 FYNNEI. The V and J ends lost 3 bases and 0 bases respectively, with 11 bases between them. The CDR3 sequence is 15 residues long.

This clonotype showed up many times. The genes are TRBV9 and TRBJ2-7; D is possibly TRBD1 or TRBD2 (5 bases each). V shed 3 bases and J shed 3 bases, with 13 bases lying between them. This CDR3 has 14 residues. The germline CDR1 and CDR2 sequences are SGDLS and YYNGEE. CDR3 loop: CASSAGSLSYEQYF. In DNA form, the CDR3 reads TGTGCCAGCAGCGCAGGGAGTTTGAGCTACGAGCAGTACTTC.

The J gene is TRBJ2-7, the V gene TRBV12-3 or TRBV12-4; a possible D gene is TRBD1 (5 bases). Trimming cost V 0 bases and J 4 bases, with 13 bases left between them. This CDR3 has 15 residues. The CDR3 reads CASSLAARGVYEQYF. The CDR3 coding sequence is TGTGCCAGCAGTTTAGCGGCAAGGGGCGTTTACGAGCAGTACTTC.

The chain joins TRBV7-3 to TRBJ1-2, with 9 nucleotides matching TRBD1. The CDR3 contains 15 residues. J gave up 3 bases and V 2 bases, and 4 bases lay outside the gene matches. CDR1 is SGHTA, CDR2 FQGTGA, per germline. The CDR3 bases are TGTGCCAGCAGCTTACGGGACAGGGTTTACTATGGCTACACCTTC. This codes for CASSLRDRVYYGYTF.

About this clonotype itself: A single base separates this from a much larger clone, so it may be a read error. The chain couples TRBV5-1 to TRBJ2-7; no reliable D call. The CDR3 covers 14 residues. Germline V gene sequence: CDR1 SGHRS, CDR2 YFSETQ. Trimming cost V 1 base and J 7 bases, with 15 bases left between them. The CDR3 DNA reads TGCGCCAGCAGCTTGTGGCACAGTCTGAGGGAGCAGTACTTC. It translates to CASSLWHSLREQYF.

This rearrangement joins TRBV12-3 or TRBV12-4 to TRBJ2-2, with D uncertain. The CDR3 length is 12 residues. Trimming shortened V by 6 bases and J by 9 bases, and 11 bases separated the two germline ends. CDR3 sequence: CASRQTRRELFF. CDR3 coding DNA: TGTGCCAGCAGACAAACCCGAAGGGAGCTGTTTTTT.

The CDR3 DNA reads as TGTGCCAGCACAAAATGGACAGGTTCCTACGAGCAGTACTTC. Encoded protein: CASTKWTGSYEQYF. The chain recombines TRBV6-1 with TRBJ2-7; 7 positions agree with TRBD1. V trimming: 7 bases; J trimming: 1 base; junction bases outside the gene matches: 7. CDR1 is MNHNS, CDR2 SASEGT, per germline. This CDR3 is built from 14 residues.

Only a few counts were recorded for this clonotype. The chain is built from TRBV9 and TRBJ2-7; 10 nucleotides align to TRBD2. J gave up 6 bases and V 4 bases, and 13 bases lay outside the gene matches. CDR1 SGDLS and CDR2 YYNGEE come from the germline V gene. CDR3 length: 16 residues. The DNA of the CDR3 is TGTGCCAGCAGCCCTGGACCGGGACTAGCGATCTCCGAGCAGTACTTC. Residues: CASSPGPGLAISEQYF.

This clonotype appeared many times. This chain joins TRBV20-1 and TRBJ1-4, with D uncertain. The V end lost 3 bases, the J end lost 3 bases, and 5 bases lay between the germline ends. Germline CDR1 and CDR2: DFQATT and SNEGSKA (reference sequence). This CDR3 is built from 12 residues. The CDR3 reads CSASGSNEKLFF. CDR3 in DNA: TGCAGTGCTAGTGGGTCTAATGAAAAACTGTTTTTT.

The chain is built from TRBV28 and TRBJ1-5; 9 bases align to TRBD1. CDR3 length equals 14 residues. From germline, CDR1 is MDHEN and CDR2 SYDVKM. J lost 9 bases, V lost 3 bases, and 6 bases had no gene match. CDR3 sequence reads: CASSLRQGERPQHF. The CDR3 DNA sequence: TGTGCCAGCAGTTTGCGACAGGGGGAGCGGCCCCAGCATTTT.

This clonotype appeared many times. V is TRBV9 and J is TRBJ1-6; D might be TRBD1 (5 bases). The CDR3 length is 16 residues. Germline CDR1 is SGDLS and CDR2 is YYNGEE. Trimming shortened V by 4 bases and J by 5 bases, and 16 bases separated the two germline ends. CDR3 in DNA: TGTGCCAGCAGCTTAGTCACGGGACGAAATAATTCACCCCTCCACTTT. Translated, it gives CASSLVTGRNNSPLHF.

Many counts were recorded for this clonotype. This chain uses TRBV29-1 with TRBJ2-6; D gene ambiguous. CDR3 length: 14 amino acids. Trimming removed 6 bases at V and 1 base at J, with 10 bases between. The V gene's germline CDR1 is SQVTM and CDR2 ANQGSEA. The CDR3 is CSVRLGSGANVLTF. CDR3 DNA: TGCAGCGTACGACTTGGTTCTGGGGCCAACGTCCTGACTTTC.

The V gene is TRBV10-3, the J gene TRBJ1-2, with D perhaps matching TRBD1 (5 bases). V lost 1 base, J lost 2 bases, and 14 bases lay in between. Germline lookup yields CDR1 ENHRY and CDR2 SYGVKD. CDR3 size: 16 residues. CDR3: CAISEYDSLLNYGYTF. CDR3 nucleotide sequence: TGTGCCATCAGTGAGTATGACAGTCTTTTAAACTATGGCTACACCTTC.